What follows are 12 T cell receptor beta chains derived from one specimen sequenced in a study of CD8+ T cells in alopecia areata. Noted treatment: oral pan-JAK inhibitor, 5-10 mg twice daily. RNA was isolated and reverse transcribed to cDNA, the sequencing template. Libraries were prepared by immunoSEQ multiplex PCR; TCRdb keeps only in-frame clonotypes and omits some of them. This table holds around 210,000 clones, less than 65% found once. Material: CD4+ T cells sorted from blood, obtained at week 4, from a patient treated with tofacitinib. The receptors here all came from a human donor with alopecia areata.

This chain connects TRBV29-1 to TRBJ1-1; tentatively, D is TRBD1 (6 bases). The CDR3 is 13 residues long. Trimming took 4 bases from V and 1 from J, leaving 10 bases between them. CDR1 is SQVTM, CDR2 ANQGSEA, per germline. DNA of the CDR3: TGCAGCGTTGTGAAGGGGGGGAACACTGAAGCTTTCTTT. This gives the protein CSVVKGGNTEAFF.

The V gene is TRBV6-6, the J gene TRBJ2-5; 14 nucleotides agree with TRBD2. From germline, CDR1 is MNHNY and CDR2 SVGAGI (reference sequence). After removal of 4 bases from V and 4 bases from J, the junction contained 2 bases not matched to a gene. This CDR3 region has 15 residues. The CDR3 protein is CASSLTSGGAETQYF. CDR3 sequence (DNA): TGTGCCAGCAGTTTGACTAGCGGGGGGGCAGAGACCCAGTACTTC.

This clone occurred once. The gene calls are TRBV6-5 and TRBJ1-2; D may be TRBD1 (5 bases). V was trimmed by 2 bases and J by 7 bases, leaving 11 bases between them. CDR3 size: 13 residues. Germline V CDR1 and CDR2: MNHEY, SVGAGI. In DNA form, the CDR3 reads TGTGCCAGCAGTTACGGGCAGGGTTTTGGCTACACCTTC. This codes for CASSYGQGFGYTF.

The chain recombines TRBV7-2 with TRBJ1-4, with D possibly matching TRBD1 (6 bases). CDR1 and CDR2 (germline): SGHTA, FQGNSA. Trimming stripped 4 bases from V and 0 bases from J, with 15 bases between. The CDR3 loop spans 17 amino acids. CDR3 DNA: TGTGCCAGCAGCTGGGGGCCGACCGCTTCAACTAATGAAAAACTGTTTTTT. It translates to CASSWGPTASTNEKLFF.

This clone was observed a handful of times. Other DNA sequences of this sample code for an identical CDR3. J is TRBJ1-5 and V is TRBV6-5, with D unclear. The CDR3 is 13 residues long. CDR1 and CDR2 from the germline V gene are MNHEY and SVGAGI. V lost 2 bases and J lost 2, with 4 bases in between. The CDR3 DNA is TGTGCCAGCAGTTACGACGGCAATCAGCCCCAGCATTTT. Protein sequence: CASSYDGNQPQHF.

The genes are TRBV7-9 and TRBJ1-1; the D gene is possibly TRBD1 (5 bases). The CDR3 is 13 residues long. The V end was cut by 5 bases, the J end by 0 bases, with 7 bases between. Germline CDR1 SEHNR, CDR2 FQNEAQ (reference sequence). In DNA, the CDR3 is TGTGCCAGCAGCCGACAGATGAACACTGAAGCTTTCTTT. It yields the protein CASSRQMNTEAFF.

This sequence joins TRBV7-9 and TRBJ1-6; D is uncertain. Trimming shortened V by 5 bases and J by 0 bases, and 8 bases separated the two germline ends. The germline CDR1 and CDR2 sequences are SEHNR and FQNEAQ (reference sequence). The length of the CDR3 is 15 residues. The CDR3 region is CASSRESSYNSPLHF. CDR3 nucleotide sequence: TGTGCCAGCAGCCGGGAGAGCTCCTATAATTCACCCCTCCACTTT.

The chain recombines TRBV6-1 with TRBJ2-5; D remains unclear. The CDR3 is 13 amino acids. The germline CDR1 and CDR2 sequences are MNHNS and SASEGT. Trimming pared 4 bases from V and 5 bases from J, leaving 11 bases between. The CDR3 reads CASSGTLEETQYF. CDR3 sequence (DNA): TGTGCCAGCAGTGGAACGCTCGAGGAGACCCAGTACTTC.

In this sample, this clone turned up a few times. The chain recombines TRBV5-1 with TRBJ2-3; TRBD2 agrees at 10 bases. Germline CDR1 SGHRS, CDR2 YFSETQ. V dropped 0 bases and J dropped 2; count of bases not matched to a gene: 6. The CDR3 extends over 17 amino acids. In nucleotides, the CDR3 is TGCGCCAGCAGCTTGGTACCAGCGGGGGGGCCCACAGATACGCAGTATTTT. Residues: CASSLVPAGGPTDTQYF.

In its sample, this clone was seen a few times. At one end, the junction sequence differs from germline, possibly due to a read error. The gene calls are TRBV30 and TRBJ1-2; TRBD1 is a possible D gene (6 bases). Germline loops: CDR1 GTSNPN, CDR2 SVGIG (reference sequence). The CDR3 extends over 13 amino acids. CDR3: CAWSRSGKSGDNF. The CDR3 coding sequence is TGTGCCTGGAGTCGATCGGGGAAATCAGGGGACAACTTC.

CDR3 residues: CASSQGGRPREAFF. CDR3 bases: TGTGCCAGCAGCCAAGGGGGACGCCCCAGGGAAGCTTTCTTT. The rearrangement links TRBV6-5 to TRBJ1-1, with D tentatively TRBD1 (6 bases). This CDR3 has 14 residues. V lost 6 bases, J lost 8 bases, and 19 bases lay in between. Germline V gene lookup returns CDR1 MNHEY and CDR2 SVGAGI.

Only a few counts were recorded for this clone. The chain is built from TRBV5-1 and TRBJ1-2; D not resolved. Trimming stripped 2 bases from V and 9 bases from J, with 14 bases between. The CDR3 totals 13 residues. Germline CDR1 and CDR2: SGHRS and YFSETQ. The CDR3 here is CASSFDGEGSYTF. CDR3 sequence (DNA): TGCGCCAGCAGCTTTGACGGGGAGGGAAGCTACACCTTC.